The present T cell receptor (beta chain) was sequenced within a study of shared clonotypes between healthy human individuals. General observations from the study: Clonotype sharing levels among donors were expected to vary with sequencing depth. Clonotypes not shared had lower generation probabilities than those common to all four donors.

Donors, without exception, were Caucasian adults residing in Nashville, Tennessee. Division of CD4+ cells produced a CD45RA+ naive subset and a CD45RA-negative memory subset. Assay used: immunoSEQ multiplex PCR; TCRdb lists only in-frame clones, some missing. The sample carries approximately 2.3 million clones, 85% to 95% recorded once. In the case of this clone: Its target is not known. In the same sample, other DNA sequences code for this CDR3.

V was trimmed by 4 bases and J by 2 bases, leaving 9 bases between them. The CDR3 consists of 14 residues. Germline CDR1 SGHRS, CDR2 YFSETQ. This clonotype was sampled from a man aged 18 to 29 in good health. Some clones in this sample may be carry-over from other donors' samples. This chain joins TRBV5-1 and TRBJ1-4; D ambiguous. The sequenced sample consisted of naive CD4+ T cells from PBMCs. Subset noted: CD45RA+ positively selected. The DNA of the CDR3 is TGCGCCAGCAGCCTCGGAAGGACTAATGAAAAACTGTTTTTT. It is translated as CASSLGRTNEKLFF.